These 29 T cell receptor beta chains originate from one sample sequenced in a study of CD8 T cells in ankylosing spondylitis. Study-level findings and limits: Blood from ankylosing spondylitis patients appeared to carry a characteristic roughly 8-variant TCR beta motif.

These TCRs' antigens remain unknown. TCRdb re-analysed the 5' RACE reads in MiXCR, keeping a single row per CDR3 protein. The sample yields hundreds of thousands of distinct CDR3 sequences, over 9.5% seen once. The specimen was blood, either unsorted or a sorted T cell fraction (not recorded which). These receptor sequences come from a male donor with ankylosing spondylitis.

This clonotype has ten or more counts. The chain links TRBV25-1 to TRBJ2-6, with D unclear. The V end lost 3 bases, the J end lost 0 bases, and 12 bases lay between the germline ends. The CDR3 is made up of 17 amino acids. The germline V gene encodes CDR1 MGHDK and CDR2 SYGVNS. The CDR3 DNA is TGTGCCAGCAGTGATCCGGGCTTCTCCTCTGGGGCCAACGTCCTGACTTTC. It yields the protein CASSDPGFSSGANVLTF. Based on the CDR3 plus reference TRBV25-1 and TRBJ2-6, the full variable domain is EADIYQTPRYLVIGTGKKITLECSQTMGHDKMYWYQQDPGMELHLIHYSYGVNSTEKGDLSSESTVSRIRTEHFPLTLESARPSHTSQYLCASSDPGFSSGANVLTFGAGSRLTVL.

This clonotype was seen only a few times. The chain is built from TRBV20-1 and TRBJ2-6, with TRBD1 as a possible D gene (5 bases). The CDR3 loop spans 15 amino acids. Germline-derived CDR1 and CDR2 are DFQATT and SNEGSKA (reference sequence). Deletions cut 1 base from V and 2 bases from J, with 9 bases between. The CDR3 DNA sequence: TGCAGTGCTAGAGGGGGCTTACCTGGGGCCAACGTCCTGACTTTC. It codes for CSARGGLPGANVLTF.

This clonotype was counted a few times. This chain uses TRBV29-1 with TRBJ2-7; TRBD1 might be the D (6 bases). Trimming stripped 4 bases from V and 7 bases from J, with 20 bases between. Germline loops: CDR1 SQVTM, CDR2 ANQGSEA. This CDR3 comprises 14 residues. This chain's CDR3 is CSVGGRQGNTEQYF. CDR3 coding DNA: TGCAGCGTTGGGGGGCGGCAGGGAAACACGGAGCAGTACTTC.

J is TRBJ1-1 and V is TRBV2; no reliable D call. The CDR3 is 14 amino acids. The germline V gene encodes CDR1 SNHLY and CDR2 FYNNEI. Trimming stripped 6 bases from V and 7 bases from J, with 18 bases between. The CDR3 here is CASSDRGWTGEAFF. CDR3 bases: TGTGCCAGCAGCGACCGGGGTTGGACCGGTGAAGCTTTCTTT.

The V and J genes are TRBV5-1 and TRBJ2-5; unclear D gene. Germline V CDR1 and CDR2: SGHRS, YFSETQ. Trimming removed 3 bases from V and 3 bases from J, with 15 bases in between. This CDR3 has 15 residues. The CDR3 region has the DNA TGCGCCAGCAGCTCCACTTCATGGATGAAAGAGACCCAGTACTTC. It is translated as CASSSTSWMKETQYF.

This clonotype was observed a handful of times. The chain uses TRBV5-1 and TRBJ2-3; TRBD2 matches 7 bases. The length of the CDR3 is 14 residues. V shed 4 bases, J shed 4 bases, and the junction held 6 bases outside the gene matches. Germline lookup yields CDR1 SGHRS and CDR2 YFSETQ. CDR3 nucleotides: TGCGCCAGCAGCAACGGACTAGGCGCAGATACGCAGTATTTT. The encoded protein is CASSNGLGADTQYF.

DNA of the CDR3: TGTGCCAGCACCCAGGGGACAGCCCTGGAAGCTTTCTTT. Protein sequence: CASTQGTALEAFF. The J gene is TRBJ1-1, the V gene TRBV2; 7 bases are a match to TRBD1. The V gene end was trimmed by 7 bases and the J gene end by 8 bases; junction bases not matched to a gene: 10. CDR1 is SNHLY, CDR2 FYNNEI, per germline. This CDR3 spans 13 amino acids.

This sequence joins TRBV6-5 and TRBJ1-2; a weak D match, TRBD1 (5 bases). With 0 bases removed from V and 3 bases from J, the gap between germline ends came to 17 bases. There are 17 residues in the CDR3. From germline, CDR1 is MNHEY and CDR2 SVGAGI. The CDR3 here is CASSYSSPGGIDYGYTF. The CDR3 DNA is TGTGCCAGCAGTTACTCCTCCCCTGGGGGGATCGACTATGGCTACACCTTC.

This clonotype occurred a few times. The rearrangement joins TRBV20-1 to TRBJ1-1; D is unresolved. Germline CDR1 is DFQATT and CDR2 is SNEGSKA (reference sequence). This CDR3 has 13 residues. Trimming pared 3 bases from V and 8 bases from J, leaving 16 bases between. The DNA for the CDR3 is TGCAGTGCTAGTTTTCCGGTCCAGGCAGAAGCTTTCTTT. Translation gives CSASFPVQAEAFF.

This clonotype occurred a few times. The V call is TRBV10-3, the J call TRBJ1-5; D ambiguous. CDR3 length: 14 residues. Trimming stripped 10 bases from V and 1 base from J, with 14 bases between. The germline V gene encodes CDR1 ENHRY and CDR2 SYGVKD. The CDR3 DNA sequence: TGTGCCACCGCCGGGGTCAACAGCAATCAGCCCCAGCATTTT. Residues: CATAGVNSNQPQHF.

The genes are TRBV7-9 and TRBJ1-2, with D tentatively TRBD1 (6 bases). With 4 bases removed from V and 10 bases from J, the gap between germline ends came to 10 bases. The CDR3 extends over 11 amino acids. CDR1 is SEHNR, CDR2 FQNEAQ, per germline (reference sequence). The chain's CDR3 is CASSSYRVYTF. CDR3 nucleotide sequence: TGTGCCAGCAGCTCATACAGGGTCTACACCTTC.

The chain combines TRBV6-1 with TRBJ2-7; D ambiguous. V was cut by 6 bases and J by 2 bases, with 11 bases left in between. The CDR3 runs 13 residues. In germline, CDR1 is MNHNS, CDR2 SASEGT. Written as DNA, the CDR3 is TGTGCCAGCAGACGTGGGGTTGCCTACGAGCAGTACTTC. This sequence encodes CASRRGVAYEQYF.

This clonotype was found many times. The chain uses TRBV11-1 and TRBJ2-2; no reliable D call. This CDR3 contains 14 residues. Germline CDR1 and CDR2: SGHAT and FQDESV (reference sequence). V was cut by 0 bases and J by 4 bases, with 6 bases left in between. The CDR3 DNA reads TGTGCCAGCAGCTTAGCGCCGGGCACCGGGGAGCTGTTTTTT. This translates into CASSLAPGTGELFF.

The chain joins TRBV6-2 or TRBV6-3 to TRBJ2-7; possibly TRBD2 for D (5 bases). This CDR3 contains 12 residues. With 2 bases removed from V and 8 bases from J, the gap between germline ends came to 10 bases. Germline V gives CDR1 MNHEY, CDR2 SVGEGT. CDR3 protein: CASSYPLGKQYF. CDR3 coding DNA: TGTGCCAGCAGTTACCCCCTCGGGAAGCAGTACTTC.

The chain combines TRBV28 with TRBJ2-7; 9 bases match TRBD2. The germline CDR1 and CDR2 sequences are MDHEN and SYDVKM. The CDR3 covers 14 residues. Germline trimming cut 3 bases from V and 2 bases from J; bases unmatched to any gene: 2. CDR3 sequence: CASSFSSGAYEQYF. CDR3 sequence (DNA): TGTGCCAGCAGTTTTTCTAGCGGGGCCTACGAGCAGTACTTC.

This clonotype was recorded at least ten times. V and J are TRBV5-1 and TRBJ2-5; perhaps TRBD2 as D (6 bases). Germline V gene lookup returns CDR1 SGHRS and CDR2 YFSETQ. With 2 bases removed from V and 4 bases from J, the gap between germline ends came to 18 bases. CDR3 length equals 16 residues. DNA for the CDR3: TGCGCCAGCAGCTTATCGCCGGGACTCAGACCAGAGACCCAGTACTTC. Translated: CASSLSPGLRPETQYF.

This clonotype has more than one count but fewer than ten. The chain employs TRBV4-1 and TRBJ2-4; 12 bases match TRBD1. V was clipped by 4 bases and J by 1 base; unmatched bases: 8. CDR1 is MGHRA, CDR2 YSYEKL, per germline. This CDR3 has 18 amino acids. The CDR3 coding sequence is TGCGCCAGCAGCCCCGGGACAGGGGGCCCTCTGGCCAAAAACATTCAGTACTTC. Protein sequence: CASSPGTGGPLAKNIQYF.

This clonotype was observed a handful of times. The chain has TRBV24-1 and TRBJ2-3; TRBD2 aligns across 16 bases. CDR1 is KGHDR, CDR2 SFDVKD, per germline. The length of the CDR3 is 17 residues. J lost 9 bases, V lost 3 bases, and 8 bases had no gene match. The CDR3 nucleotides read TGTGCCACCAGTGATATCCGGGGACTAGCGGGAGGGGACACGCAGTATTTT. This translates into CATSDIRGLAGGDTQYF.

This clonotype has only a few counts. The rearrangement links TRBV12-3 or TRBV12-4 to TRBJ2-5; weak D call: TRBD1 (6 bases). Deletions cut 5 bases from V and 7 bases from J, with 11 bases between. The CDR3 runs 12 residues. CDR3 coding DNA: TGTGCCAGCAGTCTACAGGGTTCGACCCAGTACTTC. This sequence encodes CASSLQGSTQYF.

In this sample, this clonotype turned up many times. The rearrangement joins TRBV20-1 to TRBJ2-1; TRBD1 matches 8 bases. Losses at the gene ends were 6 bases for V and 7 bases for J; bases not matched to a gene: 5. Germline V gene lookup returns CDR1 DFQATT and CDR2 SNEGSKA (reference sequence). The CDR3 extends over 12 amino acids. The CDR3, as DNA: TGCAGTGCCCCGGACAGGGTAAATGAGCAGTTCTTC. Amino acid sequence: CSAPDRVNEQFF.

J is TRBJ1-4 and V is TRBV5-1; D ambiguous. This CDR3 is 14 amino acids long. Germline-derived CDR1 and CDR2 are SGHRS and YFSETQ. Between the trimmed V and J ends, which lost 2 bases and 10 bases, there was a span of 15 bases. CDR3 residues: CASSFQMGEGKLFF. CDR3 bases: TGCGCCAGCAGCTTTCAGATGGGTGAGGGAAAACTGTTTTTT.

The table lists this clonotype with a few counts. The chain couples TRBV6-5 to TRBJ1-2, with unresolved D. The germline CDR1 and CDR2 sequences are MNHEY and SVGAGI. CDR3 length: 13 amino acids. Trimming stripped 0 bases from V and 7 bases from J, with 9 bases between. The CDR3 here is CASSYSGKLGYTF. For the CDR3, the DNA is TGTGCCAGCAGTTACTCGGGCAAGCTTGGCTACACCTTC.

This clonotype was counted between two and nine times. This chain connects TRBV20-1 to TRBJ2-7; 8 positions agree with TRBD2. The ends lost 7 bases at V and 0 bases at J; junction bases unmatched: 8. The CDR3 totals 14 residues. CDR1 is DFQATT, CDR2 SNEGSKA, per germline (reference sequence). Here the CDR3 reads CSVWRSGSSYEQYF. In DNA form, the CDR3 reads TGCAGTGTCTGGCGCAGCGGGAGCTCCTACGAGCAGTACTTC.

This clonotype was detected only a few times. This chain's CDR3 is CSAKGLAGPNTGELFF. The CDR3 coding sequence is TGCAGTGCTAAGGGACTAGCGGGACCGAACACCGGGGAGCTGTTTTTT. The chain is built from TRBV20-1 and TRBJ2-2; 13 bases are a match to TRBD2. Germline V gene sequence: CDR1 DFQATT, CDR2 SNEGSKA (reference sequence). The CDR3 is 16 residues long. J lost 0 bases, V lost 4 bases, and 2 bases had no gene match.

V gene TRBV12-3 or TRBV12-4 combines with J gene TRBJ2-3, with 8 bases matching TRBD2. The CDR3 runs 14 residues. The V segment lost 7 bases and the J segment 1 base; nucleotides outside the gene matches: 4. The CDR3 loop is CASKKTSGTDTQYF. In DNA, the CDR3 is TGTGCCAGCAAAAAGACTAGCGGCACAGATACGCAGTATTTT.

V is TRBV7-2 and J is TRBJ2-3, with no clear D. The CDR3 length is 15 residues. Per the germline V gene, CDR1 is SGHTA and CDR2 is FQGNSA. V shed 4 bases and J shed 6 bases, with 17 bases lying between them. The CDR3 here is CASSWGGVTLDTQYF. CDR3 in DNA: TGTGCCAGCAGCTGGGGTGGGGTCACTCTCGATACGCAGTATTTT. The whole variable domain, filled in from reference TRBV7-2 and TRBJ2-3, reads GAGVSQSPSNKVTEKGKDVELRCDPISGHTALYWYRQSLGQGLEFLIYFQGNSAPDKSGLPSDRFSAERTGGSVSTLTIQRTQQEDSAVYLCASSWGGVTLDTQYFGPGTRLTVL.

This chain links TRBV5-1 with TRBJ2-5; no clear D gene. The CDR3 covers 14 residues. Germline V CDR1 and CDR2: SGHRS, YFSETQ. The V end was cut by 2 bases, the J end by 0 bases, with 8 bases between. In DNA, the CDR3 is TGCGCCAGCAGCTTTACCTTCGACCAAGAGACCCAGTACTTC. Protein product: CASSFTFDQETQYF.

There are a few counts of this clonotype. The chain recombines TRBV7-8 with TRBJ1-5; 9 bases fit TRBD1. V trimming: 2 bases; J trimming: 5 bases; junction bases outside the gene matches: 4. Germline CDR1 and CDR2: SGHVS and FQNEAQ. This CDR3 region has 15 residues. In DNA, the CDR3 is TGTGCCAGCAGCTTATGGGGACAGGGCTATCAGCCCCAGCATTTT. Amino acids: CASSLWGQGYQPQHF.

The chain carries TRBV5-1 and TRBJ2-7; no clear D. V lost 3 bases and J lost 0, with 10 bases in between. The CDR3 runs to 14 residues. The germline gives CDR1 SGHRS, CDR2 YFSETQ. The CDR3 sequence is CASSSQLGSYEQYF. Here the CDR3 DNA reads TGCGCCAGCAGCTCCCAGCTGGGCTCCTACGAGCAGTACTTC.